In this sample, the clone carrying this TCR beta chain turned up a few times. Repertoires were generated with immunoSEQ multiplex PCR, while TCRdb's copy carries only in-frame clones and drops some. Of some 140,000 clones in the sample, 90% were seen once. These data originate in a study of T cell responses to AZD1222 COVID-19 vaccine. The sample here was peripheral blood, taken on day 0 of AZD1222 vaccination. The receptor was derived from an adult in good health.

CDR3 residues: CASSLGQDHAEAFF. CDR3 bases: TGCGCCAGCAGCCTCGGACAGGACCACGCTGAAGCTTTCTTT. This sequence joins TRBV5-1 and TRBJ1-1; 7 positions agree with TRBD1. This CDR3 has 14 amino acids. Germline assignment: CDR1 SGHRS and CDR2 YFSETQ. V lost 4 bases to trimming and J lost 6 bases; unmatched junction nucleotides: 9.